These 7 T cell receptor beta chains share one sample of origin, sequenced in a study of T cell repertoires in cytomegalovirus infection. Each CDR3 protein is one row after TCRdb ran MiXCR on the reads. This table holds roughly 300,000 distinct CDR3 sequences, around a tenth found once. Material for sequencing was PBMCs. These receptors were obtained from a human donor in good health (CMV status not recorded). Some clones in this sample may be carry-over from other donors' samples.

This clonotype was seen many times. The gene calls are TRBV11-2 and TRBJ2-5; the D gene could be TRBD1 or TRBD2 (6 bases each). V lost 1 base and J lost 0, with 12 bases in between. The germline V gene has CDR1 SGHAT and CDR2 FQNNGV. The CDR3 has 16 residues. The CDR3: CASSLGTGAHQETQYF. The CDR3 DNA reads TGTGCCAGCAGCTTAGGGACGGGGGCACACCAAGAGACCCAGTACTTC.

The J gene is TRBJ2-5, the V gene TRBV5-1, with a possible D match to TRBD1 (6 bases). Germline assignment: CDR1 SGHRS and CDR2 YFSETQ. The V gene lost 0 bases and the J gene lost 3 bases, with 9 bases spanning the gap. CDR3 size: 14 residues. The chain's CDR3 is CASSLGQAEETQYF. CDR3 DNA: TGCGCCAGCAGCTTGGGACAGGCTGAAGAGACCCAGTACTTC. Based on the CDR3 plus reference TRBV5-1 and TRBJ2-5, the full variable domain is KAGVTQTPRYLIKTRGQQVTLSCSPISGHRSVSWYQQTPGQGLQFLFEYFSETQRNKGNFPGRFSGRQFSNSRSEMNVSTLELGDSALYLCASSLGQAEETQYFGPGTRLLVL.

This CDR3 reads CASRLDRRPRIEKLFF. The CDR3 region has the DNA TGTGCCAGCAGGCTAGACAGGCGCCCACGAATTGAAAAACTGTTTTTT. The J gene is TRBJ1-4, the V gene TRBV28; perhaps TRBD1 as D (6 bases). This CDR3 comprises 16 residues. V dropped 6 bases and J dropped 7 bases, with 21 bases sitting between them. The germline CDR1 and CDR2 sequences are MDHEN and SYDVKM.

This chain joins TRBV7-2 and TRBJ1-1, with D perhaps TRBD1 (5 bases). Trimming stripped 3 bases from V and 1 base from J, with 9 bases between. The CDR3 loop spans 14 amino acids. CDR1 is SGHTA and CDR2 is FQGNSA in the germline V gene. CDR3 amino acids: CASSFQGKNTEAFF. CDR3 sequence (DNA): TGTGCCAGCAGCTTTCAGGGAAAGAACACTGAAGCTTTCTTT. Combining the CDR3 with reference TRBV7-2 and TRBJ1-1 gives the whole variable domain GAGVSQSPSNKVTEKGKDVELRCDPISGHTALYWYRQSLGQGLEFLIYFQGNSAPDKSGLPSDRFSAERTGGSVSTLTIQRTQQEDSAVYLCASSFQGKNTEAFFGQGTRLTVV.

This clonotype was seen ten or more times. The chain combines TRBV12-3 or TRBV12-4 with TRBJ2-5; TRBD2 aligns across 16 bases. The CDR3 runs to 17 residues. After removal of 4 bases from V and 4 bases from J, the junction contained 6 bases not matched to a gene. In DNA form, the CDR3 reads TGTGCCAGCAGTTCCGGGACTAGCGGGAGGGCCTCAGAGACCCAGTACTTC. This translates into CASSSGTSGRASETQYF.

The table lists this clonotype with many counts. The V and J genes are TRBV7-9 and TRBJ1-6; D remains ambiguous. V lost 7 bases and J 9 bases, leaving 13 bases between the germline ends. The CDR3 has 13 residues. In germline, CDR1 is SEHNR, CDR2 FQNEAQ (reference sequence). The chain's CDR3 is CASTKEGFSPLHF. CDR3 DNA sequence: TGTGCCAGCACCAAAGAAGGGTTTTCACCCCTCCACTTT.

This clonotype was observed a few times. The chain recombines TRBV15 with TRBJ2-1, with D perhaps matching TRBD1 (6 bases). The V and J ends lost 1 base and 9 bases respectively, with 13 bases between them. Germline V lookup: CDR1 LNHNV, CDR2 YYDKDF (reference sequence). The CDR3 is made up of 14 amino acids. The CDR3 spells CATSRVAGVSEQFF. In DNA, the CDR3 is TGTGCCACCAGCAGAGTGGCAGGGGTGAGTGAGCAGTTCTTC.